The clone carrying this T cell receptor (beta chain) was counted at least ten times. No antigen is known for it. The sample originates from a study of regulatory T cells in long-lasting Graves disease. This CDR3 has 13 amino acids. Germline CDR1 reads SGHNT; CDR2 reads YENEEA. V was cut by 4 bases and J by 1 base, with 7 bases left in between. Specified time point: newly diagnosed GD, antithyroid drugs for less than 3 months. PBMCs were the source of the RNA used for TCR sequencing. Investigators prepared the TCR beta libraries by applying iRepertoire HTBI primers and Arm-PCR of CDR3 regions. TCRdb ran MiXCR on the multiplex PCR reads and lists one entry per CDR3 protein. The sample lists 580,000 or so distinct CDR3 sequences; approximately 16% were seen once. Study-wide results and caveats: Sample size, which was small, may have reduced accuracy. Less diverse TCR repertoires were seen in persistent Graves' patients than in newly diagnosed ones.

The data also belong to a second study, concerning T cells in Graves' hyperthyroidism and ophthalmopathy.

This specimen was peripheral blood mononuclear cells (PBMCs), taken at new diagnosis, from a patient treated with antithyroid drugs. This receptor was taken from a man aged 18 to 30 with Graves disease. The chain joins TRBV11-3 to TRBJ1-1, with a tentative D call TRBD1 (6 bases). The CDR3 here is CASSSRGNTEAFF. The CDR3 DNA reads as TGTGCCAGCAGCTCCAGGGGGAACACTGAAGCTTTCTTT. Full variable domain (rest looked up from reference TRBV11-3 and TRBJ1-1): EAGVVQSPRYKIIEKKQPVAFWCNPISGHNTLYWYLQNLGQGPELLIRYENEEAVDDSQLPKDRFSAERLKGVDSTLKIQPAELGDSAVYLCASSSRGNTEAFFGQGTRLTVV.